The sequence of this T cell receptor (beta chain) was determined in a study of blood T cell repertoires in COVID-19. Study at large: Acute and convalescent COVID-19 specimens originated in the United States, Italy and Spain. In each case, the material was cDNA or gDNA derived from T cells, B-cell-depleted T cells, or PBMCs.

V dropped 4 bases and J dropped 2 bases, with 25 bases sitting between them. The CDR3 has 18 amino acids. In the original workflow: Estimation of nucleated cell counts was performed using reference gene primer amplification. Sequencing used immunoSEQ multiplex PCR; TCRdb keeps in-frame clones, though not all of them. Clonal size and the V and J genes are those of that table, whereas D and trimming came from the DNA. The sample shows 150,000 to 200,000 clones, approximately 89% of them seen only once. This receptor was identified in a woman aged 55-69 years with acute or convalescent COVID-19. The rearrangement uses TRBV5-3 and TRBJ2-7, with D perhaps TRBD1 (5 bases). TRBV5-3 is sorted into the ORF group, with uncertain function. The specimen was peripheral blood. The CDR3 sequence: CARSPRVRAGQIPYEQYF. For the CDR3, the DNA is TGTGCCAGAAGCCCCAGGGTGCGAGCAGGCCAGATACCCTACGAGCAGTACTTC.